This TCR beta chain was identified in a study of shared clonotypes between healthy human individuals. Genomic DNA of every subset was divided equally among multiple immunoSEQ plates. Each PCR replicate from the sorted subsets contained 150 to 200 ng DNA, which is about 30,000 T cell genomes. Some clones are missing from TCRdb's copy, which holds only in-frame ones; the method was immunoSEQ multiplex PCR. Of millions of clones listed, more than 85% are singletons. Cells designated naive CD8 were CD45RO-negative and were positively selected for CCR7, with terminally differentiated effector memory CD45RA+ cells excluded. Study conclusions and caveats: Few donors limited the genetic and exposure-history diversity represented. On the whole, naive subsets had larger estimated richness than memory subsets had.

With respect to this clone: Its antigen remains unknown.

The CDR3 is 19 residues long. V was pared by 6 bases and J by 7 bases, with 22 bases of the junction left unmatched. Germline V gives CDR1 SGHTA, CDR2 FQGNSA. The sequence was collected from a man aged 18 to 30 in good health. Some clones in this sample may be carry-over from other donors' samples. Sequencing input: naive CD8+ T cells from PBMCs. The chain has TRBV7-2 and TRBJ1-5; 9 bases agree with TRBD1. CDR3 loop: CASSYSPGQGFSFGQPQHF. CDR3 bases: TGTGCCAGCAGTTACTCTCCGGGACAGGGATTTTCCTTTGGCCAGCCCCAGCATTTT. The entire variable domain, with the rest obtained from reference TRBV7-2 and TRBJ1-5, is as follows: GAGVSQSPSNKVTEKGKDVELRCDPISGHTALYWYRQSLGQGLEFLIYFQGNSAPDKSGLPSDRFSAERTGGSVSTLTIQRTQQEDSAVYLCASSYSPGQGFSFGQPQHFGDGTRLSIL.